These T cell receptor beta chains were read from a single sample in a study of blood T cell repertoires in COVID-19. Libraries were prepared by immunoSEQ multiplex PCR; TCRdb keeps only in-frame clonotypes and omits some of them. This sample yields fewer than 400,000 clones, of which approximately 87% are seen a single time; around 10% belongs to the top ten. The material sequenced was PBMCs or T cells enriched from blood (not recorded which). Receptors were obtained from a woman between 45 and 65 years old who had recovered from COVID-19. Each CDR3 is given with its conserved first and last residue.

j_gene: TRBJ2-7; v_gene: TRBV18; CDR3aa: CASSSGTGPFYEQYF
j_gene: TRBJ1-2; v_gene: TRBV7-9; CDR3aa: CASSLEGGQTYGYTF
j_gene: TRBJ1-1; v_gene: TRBV7-2; CDR3aa: CASSTAKGTGGSTEAFF
j_gene: TRBJ1-5; v_gene: TRBV4-1; CDR3aa: CASSQAGGGNQPQHF
j_gene: TRBJ1-6; v_gene: TRBV19; CDR3aa: CASSVSGTGVNSPLHF
j_gene: TRBJ1-5; v_gene: TRBV6-1; CDR3aa: CASSGLRDRVFGQPQHF
j_gene: TRBJ1-5; v_gene: TRBV7-2; CDR3aa: CASSFPLQGTNQPQHF
j_gene: TRBJ1-5; v_gene: TRBV19; CDR3aa: CASNQGNQPQHF
j_gene: TRBJ2-3; v_gene: TRBV5-6; CDR3aa: CASSLSGTGIADTQYF
j_gene: TRBJ2-3; v_gene: TRBV28; CDR3aa: CASSIPHRAGTDTQYF
j_gene: TRBJ2-2; v_gene: TRBV19; CDR3aa: CASESLGQPRGELFF
j_gene: TRBJ1-2; v_gene: TRBV29-1; CDR3aa: CSVRQGANYGYTF
j_gene: TRBJ2-5; v_gene: TRBV10-3; CDR3aa: CAISVGTGEETQYF
j_gene: TRBJ1-1; v_gene: TRBV27; CDR3aa: CASSQGIGLNTEAFF
j_gene: TRBJ1-2; v_gene: TRBV30; CDR3aa: CAWSGGPNYGYTF
j_gene: TRBJ1-1; v_gene: TRBV2; CDR3aa: CASLPGLADEAFF